This T cell receptor (beta chain) was observed in a study of blood T cell repertoires in COVID-19. Study-level background: The origin of the acute and convalescent COVID-19 samples was the United States, Italy and Spain. PBMCs, B-cell-depleted T cells, or T cells were the source of the cDNA or gDNA that made up the material.

Per the authors' pipeline: Researchers report that nucleated cell counts were estimated from reference gene primer amplification. TCRdb's table, derived via immunoSEQ multiplex PCR, lists solely in-frame clones and lacks some. V and J calls plus clone size are reproduced from that table; the DNA served to infer D and trimming. The data contain about 220,000 clones, about 80% of them singletons. There are 14 residues in the CDR3. In germline, CDR1 is LNHDA, CDR2 SQIVND (reference sequence). J gave up 4 bases and V 6 bases, and 5 bases lay outside the gene matches. The J gene is TRBJ2-2, the V gene TRBV19, with 7 nucleotides matching TRBD2. This clonotype was obtained from a woman in her sixties with acute or convalescent COVID-19. Input material: peripheral blood. The CDR3 DNA follows: TGTGCCAGTAGGCTGTGGGGGGGCACCGGGGAGCTGTTTTTT. Its protein is CASRLWGGTGELFF.